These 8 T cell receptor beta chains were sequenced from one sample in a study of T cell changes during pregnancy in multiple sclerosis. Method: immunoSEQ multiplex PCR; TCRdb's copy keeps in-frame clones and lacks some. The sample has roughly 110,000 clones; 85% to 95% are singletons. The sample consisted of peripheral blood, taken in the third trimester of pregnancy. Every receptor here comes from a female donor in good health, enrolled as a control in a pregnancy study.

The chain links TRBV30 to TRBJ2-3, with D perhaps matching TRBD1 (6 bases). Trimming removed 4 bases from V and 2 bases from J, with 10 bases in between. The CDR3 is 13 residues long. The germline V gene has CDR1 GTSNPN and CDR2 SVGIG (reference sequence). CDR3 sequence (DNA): TGTGCCTGGACAGGGGATATCACAGATACGCAGTATTTT. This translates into CAWTGDITDTQYF. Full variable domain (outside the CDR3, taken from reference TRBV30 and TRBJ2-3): SQTIHQWPATLVQPVGSPLSLECTVEGTSNPNLYWYRQAAGRGLQLLFYSVGIGQISSEVPQNLSASRPQDRQFILSSKKLLLSDSGFYLCAWTGDITDTQYFGPGTRLTVL.

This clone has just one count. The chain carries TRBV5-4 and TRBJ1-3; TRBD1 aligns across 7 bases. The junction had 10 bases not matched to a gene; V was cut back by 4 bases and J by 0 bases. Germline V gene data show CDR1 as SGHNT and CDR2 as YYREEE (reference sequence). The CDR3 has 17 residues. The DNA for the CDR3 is TGTGCCAGCAGCGGACAGGAACGGTTATTCTCTGGAAACACCATATATTTT. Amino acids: CASSGQERLFSGNTIYF.

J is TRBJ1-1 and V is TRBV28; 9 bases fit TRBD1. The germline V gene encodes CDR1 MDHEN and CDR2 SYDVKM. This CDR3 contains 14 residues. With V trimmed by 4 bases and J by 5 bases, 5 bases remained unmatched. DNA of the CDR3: TGTGCCAGCAGTTCGGGACAGGGAACGACTGAAGCTTTCTTT. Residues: CASSSGQGTTEAFF. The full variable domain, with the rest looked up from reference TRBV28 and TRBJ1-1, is DVKVTQSSRYLVKRTGEKVFLECVQDMDHENMFWYRQDPGLGLRLIYFSYDVKMKEKGDIPEGYSVSREKKERFSLILESASTNQTSMYLCASSSGQGTTEAFFGQGTRLTVV.

The CDR3 DNA reads as TGTGCTAGTGGTTTTAAGAGACAACAGCCCGATTATTCACCCCTCCACTTT. This sequence encodes CASGFKRQQPDYSPLHF. The rearrangement joins TRBV12-5 to TRBJ1-6, with unresolved D. The CDR3 loop spans 17 amino acids. Deletions cut 3 bases from V and 8 bases from J, with 20 bases between. CDR1 is LGHNT and CDR2 is FRNRAP in the germline V gene. The whole variable domain, filled in from reference TRBV12-5 and TRBJ1-6, reads DARVTQTPRHKVTEMGQEVTMRCQPILGHNTVFWYRQTMMQGLELLAYFRNRAPLDDSGMPKDRFSAEMPDATLATLKIQPSEPRDSAVYFCASGFKRQQPDYSPLHFGNGTRLTVT.

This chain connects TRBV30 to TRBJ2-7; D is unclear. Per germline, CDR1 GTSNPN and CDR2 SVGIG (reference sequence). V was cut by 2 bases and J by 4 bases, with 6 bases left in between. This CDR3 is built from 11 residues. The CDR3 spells CAWSTGYEQYF. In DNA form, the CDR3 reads TGTGCCTGGAGTACCGGGTACGAGCAGTACTTC.

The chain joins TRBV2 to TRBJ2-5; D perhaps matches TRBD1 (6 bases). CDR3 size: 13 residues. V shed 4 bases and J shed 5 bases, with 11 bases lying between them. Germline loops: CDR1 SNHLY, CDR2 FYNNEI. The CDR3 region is CASSVQGLETQYF. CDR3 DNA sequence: TGTGCCAGCAGTGTACAGGGATTGGAGACCCAGTACTTC.

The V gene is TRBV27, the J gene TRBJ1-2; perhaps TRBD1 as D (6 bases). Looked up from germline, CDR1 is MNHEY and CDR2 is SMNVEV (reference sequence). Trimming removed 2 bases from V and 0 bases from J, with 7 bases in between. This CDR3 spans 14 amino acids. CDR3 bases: TGTGCCAGCAGTTTAAACAGGGCTAACTATGGCTACACCTTC. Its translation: CASSLNRANYGYTF.

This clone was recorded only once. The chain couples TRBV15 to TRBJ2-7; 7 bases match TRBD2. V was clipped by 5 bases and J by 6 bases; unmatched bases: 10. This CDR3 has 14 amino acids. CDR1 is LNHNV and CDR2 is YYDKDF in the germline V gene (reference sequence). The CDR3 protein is CATSSGLEPAEQYF. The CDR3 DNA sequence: TGTGCCACCAGCTCCGGACTAGAGCCCGCCGAGCAGTACTTC.